This T cell receptor beta chain was captured in a study of cytomegalovirus exposure and HLA in healthy donors (dated by TCRdb to 2015 to 2018). A note on the overall study: In an earlier analysis of approximately 500 of the donors, roughly 300 Gb of sequence data and 120 million or so unique TCR beta sequences from about 190 million T cells were reported. An early release that covered some 630 HLA-typed donors contained 300 to 350 gigabases of sequencing data and 70 million to 100 million unique TCR sequences. Among the approximately 430 genotyped donors, around 81% belonged to the genetic ancestry cluster associated with self-reported Caucasian donors. The study aimed to test whether signatures of past pathogen exposure could be identified by cataloging public T cell receptors. Using immunosequencing, the study profiled T cell repertoires from 550 to 750 subjects and related those repertoires to cytomegalovirus serostatus. In addition to the first cohort of approximately 670 subjects, a separate validation cohort of some 120 different subjects was used. To predict cytomegalovirus infection status, the study combined high-throughput TCR immunosequencing, statistical association of individual TCRs with disease status, and machine learning. To study patterns of TCR occurrence, a later analysis re-analyzed previously published TCR beta repertoires from just over 650 donors and added high-resolution HLA genotyping. Rather than using new phenotypic data, the later analysis identified candidate immune exposures from TCR beta sequences and from how often those sequences occurred across donors. An earlier analysis of 587 of the donors used high-throughput TCR beta sequencing to judge whether each TCR beta V gene segment behaved as functional or pseudogenic. Donor age, sex, ethnicity and CMV serostatus were compiled alongside the repertoire data. A later genetic analysis took genome-wide SNP genotypes for about three fifths of the roughly 670 donors and used that subset as a discovery cohort. Every discovery cohort repertoire had been produced on one sequencing platform. HLA typing covered class I and class II loci at four-digit resolution. Typing coverage differed by locus: A, B, C, DRB1 and DQB1 were typed in roughly 620-630 donors, DQA1 in 500 to 550, DPA1 in 600 to 610, and DPB1 in 472. Roughly five DR-DQ haplotypes were handled as single units for association and clustering because linkage in the cohort was strong. Across approximately 400 genotyped donors of the cohort, an average of roughly 200,000 unique TCR beta nucleotide sequences per donor were sequenced, and roughly 20% of those sequences were non-productive. The research as a whole found: The presence/absence analyses assumed that sequencing depth was roughly uniform across donors, and that assumption may not be true. In a later analysis, the rate of TCR association differed among HLA loci, with DRB1 alleles having the most associated TCRs and HLA-C alleles having the fewest. In both the original and validation cohorts, the classifier was reported to diagnose cytomegalovirus status with high specificity and sensitivity. An earlier analysis of some 590 of the donors showed that most TCR beta V segments appeared in productive rearrangements either about 90% or about 30% of the time, which broadly matched IMGT annotations. It was suggested by the authors that the approach could potentially be generalized to other disease states and immunological phenotypes. The only immune exposure information available for the cohort was CMV serostatus. Only TCR beta chains were sequenced in this cohort, and the absence of alpha or paired-chain data limited detectable features. V-gene and J-gene trimming of TCR beta chains was associated with a missense DCLRE1C variant in a later genetic analysis, and the association was replicated in an independent cohort. Compared with equally common non-associated chains, HLA-associated TCR beta chains in a later analysis were more clonally expanded and had lower generation probabilities. Most TCR sequences were seen in very few donors, while some public TCRs were found in many individuals. HLA typing was unavailable for some donors at each locus, so association tests used only the typed subset. In a later genetic analysis, fewer N-insertions in productive TCRs were reported among donors in an Asian-associated ancestry cluster than the approximately 630-donor mean. Several of the top co-occurrence clusters appeared to be linked to parvovirus B19, influenza, CMV and Epstein-Barr virus, according to a later analysis. When HLA alleles, especially DR and DQ, strongly co-occurred, TCR associations were difficult to assign to individual alleles. Because the 87-base-pair reads could not distinguish some IMGT-functional V segments, including TRBV6-2 and TRBV6-3, those segments were excluded. Linkage disequilibrium might explain the correlated functional status among segregating V segments, but an unknown experimental factor could not be ruled out. Specific HLA alleles were associated with over 15,000 TCR beta sequences at a false discovery rate of 0.05 in a later analysis. In the study, 164 TCR beta chains were listed as associated with cytomegalovirus. In a later analysis, most CMV-associated TCR beta chains were found to appear HLA-restricted, with HLA associations seemingly driven largely by CMV exposure. In vitro tests confirmed that a few of the cytomegalovirus-associated TCR beta chains recognize cytomegalovirus antigens. The earlier analysis of 450 to 700 of the donors excluded roughly 17 rarely observed V segments, including chromosome 9 orphons, because counts were too low. A cluster of highly shared sequence variants was judged likely to represent a technical artifact of the sequencing pipeline. A further reported finding was that TCR beta sequences accurately predicted the HLA-A and HLA-B alleles for most subjects in the first cohort.

Taken from the germline V gene, the CDR1 and CDR2 loops are SGHRS and YFSETQ. Including the terminal cysteine and phenylalanine, the CDR3 comprises 13 residues. This entry keeps only the CDR3 DNA: 39 bases, framed from base 1. V and J are trimmed by 4 bases and 3 bases, and the gene matches miss 4 bases of the junction. A word on this clone: Its antigen is not yet known. No much larger clonotype is one base removed from it; base qualities were not supplied.

The cohort consisted of 600 or so healthy bone marrow donors. All cohort members were sampled while nominally healthy, although unrecorded immune exposures were likely present. The donor was CMV seropositive and belonged to the group of more than 250 seropositive cohort members. A peripheral blood sample was provided by each donor, and peripheral blood mononuclear cells were used for TCR beta sequencing. Genomic DNA extraction from the blood cell samples was performed with the Qiagen DNeasy Blood Extraction Kit. Library prep was done by the immunoSEQ multiplex PCR assay. A mixture of 60 forward primers for TCR Vbeta segments and 13 reverse primers for TCR Jbeta segments was used in the multiplex PCR. A multiplex PCR assay on genomic DNA amplified the CDR3 region of rearranged TCR beta genes. The Illumina HiSeq System was used to sequence the amplified TCR beta libraries as 87-base-pair reads. Concerning the study's data processing: A later analysis tallied tens of millions of unique TCR beta chains across the 600 to 700 repertoires, and about 12 million of those chains were shared by two or more donors. Raw reads were error-corrected and collapsed into unique sequences with a nearest-neighbor algorithm that merged closely related sequences to remove PCR and sequencing errors. V, D and J gene segments were assigned by aligning CDR3 sequences to IMGT reference sequences. Each retained sequence needed at least a six-nucleotide match to both a V gene segment and a J gene segment. A rearrangement counted as productive if the CDR3 had no stop codons and remained in frame with V and J, and every other rearrangement counted as non-productive. Following IMGT convention, CDR3 was defined as the stretch from the second conserved V-encoded cysteine up to the conserved J-encoded phenylalanine. In an earlier analysis of around 540 of the donors, sequences lacking an unambiguous match to a single V gene segment were excluded. An earlier analysis of 587 of the donors classified V segments as functional when productive rearrangements were above 56.7% and as segregating when the standard deviation between donors was above 5%. A statistical classification framework was built to diagnose cytomegalovirus status from the catalog of TCR beta chain sequences. In a later analysis, TCR nucleotide sequences were compared against IMGT/GENE-DB human TR gene sequences so that V and J genes could be assigned. Using the TCRdist pipeline, a later analysis assigned CDR3 sequences along with most-parsimonious VDJ recombination scenarios. In a later analysis, every TCR beta chain was defined by the combination of its CDR3 amino acid sequence and its V-gene family, and reads without a unique V-gene family were dropped. As a way to deal with suspected cross-contamination and a sequencing artifact, a later analysis dropped more than 500 nucleotide sequences that were highly shared and had low generation probability. In a later analysis, a clonal expansion index for each public chain was calculated from normalized within-repertoire ranks of inferred template counts. In a later analysis, generation probabilities were computed with a VDJ recombination model fitted to out-of-frame rearrangements, and the resulting probabilities were checked against IGoR. In a later analysis, hypergeometric tests were used to score TCR-TCR, TCR-HLA and TCR-CMV co-occurrence, with a repertoire-size bias correction applied to TCR pairs. In a later analysis, false discovery rates were estimated by permuting HLA or CMV assignments 20 times. In a later analysis, co-occurring TCRs were grouped with DBSCAN, and TCRdist sequence similarity was added when clustering was performed within HLA-allele-positive subsets. Co-occurrence clustering excluded repertoires with fewer than 30,000 or more than 120,000 public chains, plus five with anomalous nucleotide sharing. TCRdb mirrors the immuneACCESS table, restricted to in-frame sequences. Some clones are absent from its copies; in checked studies, under half trace to an unresolved V gene, and the reason for the others is unknown. The DNA was the basis for D and trimming; V, J and clone size are from that table. The sample table holds 100,000 to 150,000 clones, of which around 73% were seen once. The top ten hold about 4.4% of the sample.

The chain was built from TRBV5-1 and TRBJ2-7; TRBD1 matches 7 bases in the middle. Input material: PBMCs. The clonotype originates from a man aged 55 to 69 in good health and CMV-seropositive. The CDR3 reads CASSGTGDYEQYF. The DNA reads TGCGCCAGCAGCGGAACAGGGGACTACGAGCAGTACTTC.